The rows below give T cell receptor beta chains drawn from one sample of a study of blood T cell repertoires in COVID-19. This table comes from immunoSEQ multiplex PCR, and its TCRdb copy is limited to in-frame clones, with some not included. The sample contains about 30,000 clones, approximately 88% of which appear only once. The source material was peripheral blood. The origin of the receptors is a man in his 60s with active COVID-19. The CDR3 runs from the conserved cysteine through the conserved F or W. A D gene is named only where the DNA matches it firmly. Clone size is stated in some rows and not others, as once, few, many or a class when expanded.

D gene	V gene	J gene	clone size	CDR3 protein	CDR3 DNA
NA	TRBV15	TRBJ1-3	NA	CATSRIRGGIGNTIYF	TGTGCCACCAGCAGGATAAGAGGGGGTATTGGAAACACCATATATTTT
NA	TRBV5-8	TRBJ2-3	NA	CASSLLGTTDTQYF	TGTGCCAGCAGCTTGCTAGGCACCACAGATACGCAGTATTTT
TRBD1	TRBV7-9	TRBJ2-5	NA	CASSPQGAVQETQYF	TGTGCCAGCAGCCCCCAGGGGGCCGTTCAAGAGACCCAGTACTTC
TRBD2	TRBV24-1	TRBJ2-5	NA	CATSDHGLAGGLETQYF	TGTGCCACCAGTGACCATGGACTAGCGGGAGGGCTGGAGACCCAGTACTTC
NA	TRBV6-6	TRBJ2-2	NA	CASRGEDLGELFF	TGTGCCAGCAGGGGGGAGGATTTGGGGGAGCTGTTTTTT
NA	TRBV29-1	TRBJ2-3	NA	CSGRGGTDTQYF	TGCAGCGGAAGGGGGGGGACAGATACGCAGTATTTT
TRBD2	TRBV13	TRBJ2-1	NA	CASSRQGGGDEQFF	TGTGCCAGCAGCCGACAGGGCGGGGGGGATGAGCAGTTCTTC
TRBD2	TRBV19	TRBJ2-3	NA	CASSEWGSGRAGTDTQYF	TGTGCCAGTAGCGAATGGGGTAGCGGGAGGGCCGGGACAGATACGCAGTATTTT
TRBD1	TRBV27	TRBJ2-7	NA	CASSPNSGTGYYEQYF	TGTGCCAGCAGTCCCAATTCCGGGACAGGGTACTACGAGCAGTACTTC
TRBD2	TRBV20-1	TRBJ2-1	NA	CSASKRGGDEQFF	TGCAGTGCTAGTAAGCGGGGGGGCGATGAGCAGTTCTTC
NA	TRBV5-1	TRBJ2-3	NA	CASRPGPSTDTQYF	TGCGCCAGCAGACCGGGTCCCAGCACAGATACGCAGTATTTT
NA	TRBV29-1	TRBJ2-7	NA	CSVEARDSSTYEQYF	TGCAGCGTTGAAGCCCGGGACTCTTCTACCTACGAGCAGTACTTC
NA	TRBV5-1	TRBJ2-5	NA	CASSLTAGQETQYF	TGCGCCAGCAGCTTGACGGCAGGGCAAGAGACCCAGTACTTC
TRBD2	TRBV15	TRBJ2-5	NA	CATSRNGGLAGTRGQETQYF	TGTGCCACCAGCAGAAATGGGGGACTAGCGGGCACCCGGGGGCAAGAGACCCAGTACTTC
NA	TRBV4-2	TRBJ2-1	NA	CASSQDRTPGVSYNEQFF	TGTGCCAGCAGCCAAGATAGGACGCCGGGAGTCTCCTACAATGAGCAGTTCTTC
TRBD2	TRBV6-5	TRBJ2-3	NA	CASRLAGGLDTQYF	TGTGCCAGCAGACTAGCGGGAGGGTTGGATACGCAGTATTTT
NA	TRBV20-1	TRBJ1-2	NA	CSAAGPRGF	TGCAGTGCCGCCGGACCCCGGGGTTTC
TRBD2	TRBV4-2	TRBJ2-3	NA	CASSQERPLTSGRTDTQYF	TGTGCCAGCAGCCAAGAGAGACCCCTGACTAGCGGGCGCACAGATACGCAGTATTTT
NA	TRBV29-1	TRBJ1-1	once	CSVDTLNTEAFF	TGCAGCGTGGACACCCTGAACACTGAAGCTTTCTTT
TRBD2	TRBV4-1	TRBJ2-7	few	CASSRSSGSAYEQYF	TGCGCCAGCAGCAGATCTAGCGGGAGTGCCTACGAGCAGTACTTC
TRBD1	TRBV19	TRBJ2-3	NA	CASSMRTGARTDTQYF	TGTGCCAGTAGTATGCGGACAGGCGCACGCACAGATACGCAGTATTTT
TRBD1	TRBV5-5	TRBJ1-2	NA	CASSSIGTGARGYTF	TGTGCCAGCAGCAGCATTGGGACAGGGGCTCGGGGCTACACCTTC
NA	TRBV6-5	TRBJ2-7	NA	CASSYSTGEAYEQYF	TGTGCCAGCAGTTACTCGACCGGGGAAGCCTACGAGCAGTACTTC
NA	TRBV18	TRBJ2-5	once	CASSPRQAGKETQYF	TGTGCCAGCTCACCACGGCAGGCAGGGAAAGAGACCCAGTACTTC
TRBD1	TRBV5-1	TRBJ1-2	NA	CASSLDLAGTGFDYGYTF	TGCGCCAGCAGCTTGGATTTAGCCGGGACAGGGTTCGACTATGGCTACACCTTC
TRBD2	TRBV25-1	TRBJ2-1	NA	CASSVSSGVYNEQFF	TGTGCCAGCAGTGTATCTAGCGGGGTCTACAATGAGCAGTTCTTC
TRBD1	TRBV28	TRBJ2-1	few	CASSWTGYNEQFF	TGTGCCAGCAGTTGGACAGGCTACAATGAGCAGTTCTTC
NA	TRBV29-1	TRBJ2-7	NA	CSGGGAPDEQYF	TGCAGCGGAGGAGGAGCTCCAGACGAGCAGTACTTC
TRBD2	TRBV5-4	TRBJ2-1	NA	CASSLAGAGAYNEQFF	TGTGCCAGCAGCTTGGCTGGGGCGGGAGCCTACAATGAGCAGTTCTTC
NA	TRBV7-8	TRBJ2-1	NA	CASSLRDSLREQFF	TGTGCCAGCAGCTTAAGGGACTCCCTCAGGGAGCAGTTCTTC
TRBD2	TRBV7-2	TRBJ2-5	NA	CASSPRRLAGGLGETQYF	TGTGCCAGCAGCCCCAGACGCCTAGCGGGAGGGTTGGGAGAGACCCAGTACTTC
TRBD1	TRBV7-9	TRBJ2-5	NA	CASSLGQGTQETQYF	TGTGCCAGCAGCTTGGGACAGGGGACACAAGAGACCCAGTACTTC
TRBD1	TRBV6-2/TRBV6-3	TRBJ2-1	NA	CASSLTGGTYNEQFF	TGTGCCAGCAGTTTGACAGGGGGCACATACAATGAGCAGTTCTTC
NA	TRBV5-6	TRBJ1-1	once	CASSLGQSTEAFF	TGTGCCAGCAGCTTGGGACAGAGCACTGAAGCTTTCTTT
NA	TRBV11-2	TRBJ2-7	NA	CASSFNSEEQYF	TGTGCCAGCAGCTTTAACTCCGAGGAGCAGTACTTC
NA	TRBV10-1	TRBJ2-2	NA	CASSIATNTGELFF	TGCGCCAGCAGTATAGCGACGAACACCGGGGAGCTGTTTTTT
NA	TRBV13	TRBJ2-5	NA	CASSFRVRQETQYF	TGTGCCAGCAGCTTCAGGGTAAGGCAAGAGACCCAGTACTTC
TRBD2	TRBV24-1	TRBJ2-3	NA	CATRGGLAGLTDTQYF	TGTGCCACCAGGGGAGGGCTAGCGGGACTCACAGATACGCAGTATTTT
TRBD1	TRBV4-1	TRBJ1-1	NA	CASSRWDIGTGSYGTEAFF	TGCGCCAGCAGCCGCTGGGATATCGGGACAGGGTCGTATGGGACTGAAGCTTTCTTT
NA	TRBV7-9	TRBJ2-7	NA	CASSSGYYEQYF	TGTGCCAGCAGCTCCGGGTACTACGAGCAGTACTTC
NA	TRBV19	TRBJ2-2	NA	CASSIFNTGELFF	TGTGCCAGTAGTATCTTTAACACCGGGGAGCTGTTTTTT
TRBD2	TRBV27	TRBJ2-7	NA	CASSSREGTSGSYEQYF	TGTGCCAGCAGTTCCCGCGAAGGGACTAGCGGATCCTACGAGCAGTACTTC
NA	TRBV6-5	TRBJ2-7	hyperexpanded	CASSQGNEQYF	TGTGCCAGCAGCCAGGGTAACGAGCAGTACTTC
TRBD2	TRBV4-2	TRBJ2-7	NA	CASSSGRPAYEQYF	TGTGCCAGCAGTAGCGGGAGGCCAGCCTACGAGCAGTACTTC
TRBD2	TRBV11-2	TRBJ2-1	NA	CASSSGLAGTGDNEQFF	TGTGCCAGCAGCTCAGGACTAGCGGGGACTGGAGACAATGAGCAGTTCTTC
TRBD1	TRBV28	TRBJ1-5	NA	CASNTAGGNQPQHF	TGTGCCAGCAACACAGCAGGGGGGAATCAGCCCCAGCATTTT
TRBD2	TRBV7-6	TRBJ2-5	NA	CASSSWTSGRQETQYF	TGTGCCAGCAGCTCATGGACTAGCGGCAGACAAGAGACCCAGTACTTC
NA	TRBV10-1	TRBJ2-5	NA	CASSPAVQGAQYF	TGCGCCAGCAGTCCCGCAGTACAGGGCGCCCAGTACTTC
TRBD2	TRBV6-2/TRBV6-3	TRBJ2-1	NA	CASSLSRGLARYNEQFF	TGTGCCAGCAGCCTAAGCCGCGGACTAGCGCGCTACAATGAGCAGTTCTTC
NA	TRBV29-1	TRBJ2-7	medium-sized	CSVEDGSEPTYEQYF	TGCAGCGTTGAAGACGGAAGCGAACCTACCTACGAGCAGTACTTC